The 23 T cell receptor beta chains below were found in one sample sequenced in a study of CD8 T cells in Susac syndrome. The RNA, roughly 0.45 to 1 ug, was put through reverse transcription using random hexamers. TCRdb analysed the immunoSEQ multiplex PCR reads with MiXCR anew, one entry per CDR3 protein. Of just over 300,000 distinct CDR3 sequences listed, about 91% are singletons. Sequencing input: CD4+ T cells from PBMCs. The receptors come from a human donor with multiple sclerosis.

J is TRBJ1-2 and V is TRBV29-1; the D is unclear. In germline, CDR1 is SQVTM, CDR2 ANQGSEA. Trimming cost V 4 bases and J 8 bases, with 17 bases left between them. The CDR3 has 13 amino acids. Here the CDR3 DNA reads TGCAGCGTTGGAGGAATGGGGTGGGGAGGCTACACCTTC. It specifies CSVGGMGWGGYTF.

The gene calls are TRBV7-2 and TRBJ2-2, with 9 positions matching TRBD1. The CDR3 is 12 amino acids. Germline trimming cut 8 bases from V and 6 bases from J; bases unmatched to any gene: 1. Germline-derived CDR1 and CDR2 are SGHTA and FQGNSA. CDR3 coding DNA: TGTGCCAGCGGGACAGGGCCCGGGGAGCTGTTTTTT. This gives the protein CASGTGPGELFF.

The V call is TRBV6-5, the J call TRBJ2-3; 16 nucleotides agree with TRBD2. V dropped 2 bases and J dropped 1; count of bases not matched to a gene: 9. CDR3 length: 20 residues. Looked up from germline, CDR1 is MNHEY and CDR2 is SVGAGI. This CDR3 reads CASSYTGTSGGAIGTDTQYF. The CDR3 DNA reads as TGTGCCAGCAGTTACACCGGGACTAGCGGGGGGGCTATTGGCACAGATACGCAGTATTTT.

The chain has TRBV20-1 and TRBJ2-3; TRBD2 agrees at 8 bases. Germline trimming cut 0 bases from V and 3 bases from J; bases unmatched to any gene: 8. Germline V CDR1 and CDR2: DFQATT, SNEGSKA (reference sequence). The length of the CDR3 is 16 residues. DNA of the CDR3: TGCAGTGCTAGAGATCCCAGCGGGAGTGAAACAGATACGCAGTATTTT. Its protein is CSARDPSGSETDTQYF.

The V and J genes are TRBV18 and TRBJ2-5; possible D gene TRBD2, 6 bases. Germline values: CDR1 KGHSH, CDR2 LQKENI. Trimming removed 0 bases at V and 7 bases at J, with 15 bases between. The CDR3 consists of 15 residues. CDR3 nucleotides: TGTGCCAGCTCACCACCGGGGAGGCCGGGAGTGACCCAGTACTTC. Its translation is CASSPPGRPGVTQYF.

J is TRBJ1-5 and V is TRBV7-6; D gene ambiguous. There are 17 residues in the CDR3. Trimming took off 5 bases at V and 4 bases at J, with 21 bases between the two ends. Germline assignment: CDR1 SGHVS and CDR2 FNYEAQ. The CDR3 sequence is CASSPYTPAVNNQPQHF. The DNA for the CDR3 is TGTGCCAGCAGCCCCTATACCCCGGCAGTGAATAATCAGCCCCAGCATTTT.

The chain joins TRBV19 to TRBJ2-5; D unresolved. V lost 6 bases to trimming and J lost 4 bases, with 6 bases between them. In germline, CDR1 is LNHDA, CDR2 SQIVND (reference sequence). The CDR3 has 11 amino acids. The CDR3, as DNA: TGTGCCAGTAGCATGGGAGAGACCCAGTACTTC. Translating it yields CASSMGETQYF.

The chain links TRBV2 to TRBJ1-6, with 10 bases aligning to TRBD1. CDR3 size: 16 residues. V lost 7 bases to trimming and J lost 4 bases; unmatched junction nucleotides: 7. Per germline, CDR1 SNHLY and CDR2 FYNNEI. CDR3 in DNA: TGTGCCAGCATTGGGACAGGGGAACAGTATAATTCACCCCTCCACTTT. This encodes CASIGTGEQYNSPLHF.

The V and J genes are TRBV3-1 and TRBJ2-7; TRBD1 or TRBD2 may be the D gene (5 bases each). Germline V lookup: CDR1 LGHDT, CDR2 YNNKEL (reference sequence). CDR3 length equals 14 residues. V was shortened by 1 base and J by 3 bases, with 10 bases between the two germline ends. In nucleotides, the CDR3 is TGTGCCAGCAGCCAAGTCGGGGCAGGCTACGAGCAGTACTTC. This sequence encodes CASSQVGAGYEQYF.

The J gene is TRBJ2-5, the V gene TRBV29-1, with a weak D call TRBD1 (6 bases). Trimming pared 8 bases from V and 2 bases from J, leaving 21 bases between. CDR1 SQVTM and CDR2 ANQGSEA come from the germline V gene. The CDR3 is 15 residues long. CDR3 bases: TGCAGCATACGCCTCACAGGGTCCCCTCAAGAGACCCAGTACTTC. This sequence encodes CSIRLTGSPQETQYF.

This sequence joins TRBV5-1 and TRBJ1-1, with a tentative D call TRBD1 (5 bases). CDR1 is SGHRS and CDR2 is YFSETQ in the germline V gene. The CDR3 consists of 16 residues. The ends were cut back, 2 bases at V and 0 bases at J, with 14 bases in the middle. CDR3: CASSFDGGTLNTEAFF. DNA for the CDR3: TGCGCCAGCAGCTTTGACGGTGGGACTTTGAACACTGAAGCTTTCTTT.

This sequence joins TRBV7-9 and TRBJ2-7; 8 positions match TRBD1. Germline V CDR1 and CDR2: SEHNR, FQNEAQ (reference sequence). Unmatched junction bases numbered 8, after V lost 1 base and J lost 0 bases. There are 17 residues in the CDR3. The CDR3 bases are TGTGCCAGCAGCTTAGAAGGCGGACAGGGTAGCTCCTACGAGCAGTACTTC. It codes for CASSLEGGQGSSYEQYF. Filled out from reference TRBV7-9 and TRBJ2-7, the complete variable domain reads DTGVSQNPRHKITKRGQNVTFRCDPISEHNRLYWYRQTLGQGPEFLTYFQNEAQLEKSRLLSDRFSAERPKGSFSTLEIQRTEQGDSAMYLCASSLEGGQGSSYEQYFGPGTRLTVT.

The V and J genes are TRBV19 and TRBJ1-5; D is unclear. This CDR3 has 13 residues. The germline V gene has CDR1 LNHDA and CDR2 SQIVND (reference sequence). V dropped 7 bases and J dropped 10 bases, with 17 bases sitting between them. Written as DNA, the CDR3 is TGTGCCAGTACCCAGGACGGTGAACGTCCCCAGCATTTT. Translating gives CASTQDGERPQHF.

The rearrangement joins TRBV11-3 to TRBJ2-7; the match to TRBD1 covers 8 bases. V lost 3 bases and J lost 5; bases outside the gene matches: 3. Germline V gives CDR1 SGHNT, CDR2 YENEEA. The CDR3 is 13 amino acids. CDR3 nucleotides: TGTGCCAGCAGCTTCCCGGACAGGGACGAGCAGTACTTC. Encoded protein: CASSFPDRDEQYF.

CDR3 residues: CSVEAGLGRGSYGYTF. CDR3 bases: TGCAGCGTTGAAGCGGGTTTGGGGCGGGGAAGCTATGGCTACACCTTC. The chain links TRBV29-1 to TRBJ1-2, with D maybe TRBD1 (5 bases). Germline loops: CDR1 SQVTM, CDR2 ANQGSEA. The CDR3 spans 16 residues. V was clipped by 1 base and J by 4 bases, with 19 bases between them.

V and J are TRBV12-3 or TRBV12-4 and TRBJ1-2; 7 bases align to TRBD1. The length of the CDR3 is 11 residues. The J segment lost 8 bases and the V segment lost 5 bases, leaving 2 bases of the junction unmatched. CDR3 nucleotide sequence: TGTGCCAGCAGTCGACAGGGAGGCTACACCTTC. Residues: CASSRQGGYTF.

The chain couples TRBV6-5 to TRBJ2-4, with D unresolved. Germline V CDR1 and CDR2: MNHEY, SVGAGI. V lost 2 bases, J lost 12 bases, and 14 bases lay in between. The CDR3 sequence is 13 residues long. CDR3 in DNA: TGTGCCAGCAGTTACGGTCCTGGCCTGAGTCAGTACTTC. Its translation is CASSYGPGLSQYF.

This sequence joins TRBV11-3 and TRBJ1-1, with no clear D. CDR3 length: 13 amino acids. Looked up from germline, CDR1 is SGHNT and CDR2 is YENEEA. V was clipped by 0 bases and J by 6 bases, with 8 bases between them. The CDR3 loop reads CASSLDYPPEAFF. The CDR3 DNA reads TGTGCCAGCAGCTTAGATTATCCACCTGAAGCTTTCTTT.

The chain has TRBV3-1 and TRBJ2-5; D possibly corresponds to TRBD2 (5 bases). Trimming took 1 base from V and 4 from J, leaving 10 bases between them. The germline V gene encodes CDR1 LGHDT and CDR2 YNNKEL (reference sequence). This CDR3 region has 14 residues. The CDR3 DNA reads as TGTGCCAGCAGCCAAGCGCGGGCGGGAGAGACCCAGTACTTC. Its translation is CASSQARAGETQYF.

The gene calls are TRBV6-5 and TRBJ2-7; 7 bases are shared with TRBD2. This CDR3 is built from 15 residues. Germline CDR1 is MNHEY and CDR2 is SVGAGI. V was clipped by 5 bases and J by 4 bases; unmatched bases: 11. For the CDR3, the DNA is TGTGCCAGCAGTAATCAGCGGGGAGGTTTTTACGAGCAGTACTTC. Translated, it gives CASSNQRGGFYEQYF.

The chain joins TRBV7-9 to TRBJ2-7, with TRBD1 matching 8 bases. From germline, CDR1 is SEHNR and CDR2 FQNEAQ (reference sequence). CDR3 length: 15 amino acids. The V segment lost 5 bases and the J segment 9 bases; nucleotides outside the gene matches: 15. The DNA for the CDR3 is TGTGCCAGCAGCCGAGACAGGGCAGGACAGGGATGGCAGTACTTC. Translated: CASSRDRAGQGWQYF.

This rearrangement joins TRBV20-1 to TRBJ2-6; D gene uncertain. The V end was cut by 6 bases, the J end by 4 bases, with 7 bases between. Germline V gene data show CDR1 as DFQATT and CDR2 as SNEGSKA (reference sequence). This CDR3 has 12 amino acids. The CDR3 region has the DNA TGCAGTGCAGGCGTAGGGGCCAACGTCCTGACTTTC. It specifies CSAGVGANVLTF.

The V and J genes are TRBV7-9 and TRBJ2-5, with 8 bases lining up with TRBD1. In germline, CDR1 is SEHNR, CDR2 FQNEAQ (reference sequence). The CDR3 sequence is 15 residues long. Trimming removed 4 bases from V and 4 bases from J; junction bases left unmatched: 8. The CDR3 DNA is TGTGCCAGCAGCTCCCAGGGGGCAGTAGGAGAGACCCAGTACTTC. As protein: CASSSQGAVGETQYF.